This TCR beta chain was recorded in a study of siplizumab effects on memory and regulatory T cells. This clone was seen only a few times. What it recognizes is unknown. Around 9.1 x 10^4 TCR templates per sample were assayed. Libraries were prepared by immunoSEQ multiplex PCR; TCRdb keeps only in-frame clonotypes and omits some of them. The sample lists roughly 68,000 clones, over 65% seen once, with about 3.5% in the top ten. The trim removed 11 bases at V and 5 bases at J, leaving 9 bases unmatched. Germline CDR1 is SNHLY and CDR2 is FYNNEI. The CDR3 totals 15 residues. Study-level points and caveats: Naive T cells looked more diverse than memory cells, and they looked like major contributors to the alloresponse.

Unstimulated naive, memory, effector memory and TEMRA subsets from three donor pairs were sequenced. The sequenced material came from memory CD4+ T cells sorted from blood. The sequence came from a human donor in good health. The chain employs TRBV2 and TRBJ2-1, with 13 nucleotides matching TRBD2. The CDR3 reads CALRRTSGSNNEQFF. The CDR3 region has the DNA TGTGCCCTGAGACGGACTAGCGGGAGTAACAATGAGCAGTTCTTC.